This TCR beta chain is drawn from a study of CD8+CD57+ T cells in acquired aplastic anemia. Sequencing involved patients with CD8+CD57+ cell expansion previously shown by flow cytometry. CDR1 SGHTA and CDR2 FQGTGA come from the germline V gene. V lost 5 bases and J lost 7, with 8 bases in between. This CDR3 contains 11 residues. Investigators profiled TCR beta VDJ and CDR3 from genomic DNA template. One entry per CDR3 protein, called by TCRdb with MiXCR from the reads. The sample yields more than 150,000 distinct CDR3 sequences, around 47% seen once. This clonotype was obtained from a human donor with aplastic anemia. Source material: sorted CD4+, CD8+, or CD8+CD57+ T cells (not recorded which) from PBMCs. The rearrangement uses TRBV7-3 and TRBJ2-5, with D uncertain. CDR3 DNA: TGTGCCAGCAGCGTCCCAGGGACCCAGTACTTC. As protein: CASSVPGTQYF.